The rows below give T cell receptor beta chains drawn from one sample of a study of blood T cell repertoires in COVID-19. The data were produced by immunoSEQ multiplex PCR, yet TCRdb's version contains in-frame clones alone and is incomplete. The profile covers approximately 410,000 clones, with approximately 90% appearing a single time and approximately 1.4% taken by the ten largest. Sequenced material: peripheral blood. The receptors stem from a woman younger than 45 with active or convalescent COVID-19. Each CDR3 is given with its conserved first and last residue. The D gene is left open where the match is weak.

J gene | D gene | V gene | CDR3 protein | CDR3 DNA
TRBJ1-2 | - | TRBV19 | CASTNRLGYTF | TGTGCCAGCACAAACAGGCTTGGCTACACCTTC
TRBJ1-2 | TRBD1 | TRBV2 | CASSPGQGVDGYTF | TGTGCCAGCAGTCCGGGACAGGGGGTAGATGGCTACACCTTC
TRBJ1-5 | TRBD1 | TRBV2 | CASSRDRGDQPQHF | TGTGCCAGCAGTCGAGACAGGGGTGATCAGCCCCAGCATTTT
TRBJ1-4 | TRBD1 | TRBV7-6 | CASSRGQGQWAEANEKLFF | TGTGCCAGCAGCCGGGGACAGGGCCAGTGGGCCGAGGCTAATGAAAAACTGTTTTTT
TRBJ2-7 | TRBD2 | TRBV6-1 | CTSSESGRVGLHEQYF | TGTACCAGCAGTGAGTCAGGGAGGGTAGGTCTCCACGAGCAGTACTTC
TRBJ2-1 | TRBD2 | TRBV19 | CASSIPSAGGSNEQFF | TGTGCCAGTAGTATCCCCTCGGCGGGAGGGTCAAATGAGCAGTTCTTC
TRBJ1-1 | TRBD1 | TRBV18 | CASSPPTGGTEAFF | TGTGCCAGCTCACCACCTACAGGGGGTACTGAAGCTTTCTTT
TRBJ2-2 | - | TRBV19 | CASSISVHGELFF | TGTGCCAGTAGTATTAGCGTTCACGGGGAGCTGTTTTTT
TRBJ2-7 | - | TRBV15 | CATSSRGFYEQYF | TGTGCCACCAGCAGCCGGGGATTCTACGAGCAGTACTTC
TRBJ1-5 | - | TRBV19 | CASSTPGIGLKQPQHF | TGTGCCAGTAGTACGCCGGGGATAGGTCTAAAACAGCCCCAGCATTTT
TRBJ2-7 | - | TRBV6-5 | CASAGELVHF | TGTGCCAGCGCCGGGGAACTAGTTCATTTC
TRBJ2-3 | TRBD2 | TRBV13 | CASSAYLPGLASGDTQYF | TGTGCCAGCAGCGCCTACCTTCCGGGACTAGCGTCCGGAGATACGCAGTATTTT
TRBJ2-1 | - | TRBV6-5 | CASSSNQGSNNEQFF | TGTGCCAGCAGTTCAAATCAGGGAAGCAACAATGAGCAGTTCTTC
TRBJ2-7 | - | TRBV2 | CASSEVGMGRQYEQYF | TGTGCCAGCAGTGAAGTAGGAATGGGCCGGCAGTACGAGCAGTACTTC
TRBJ2-7 | - | TRBV3-1/TRBV3-2 | CASSQDTQYEQYF | TGTGCCAGCAGCCAAGATACCCAGTACGAGCAGTACTTC
TRBJ2-3 | TRBD1 | TRBV7-9 | CASSLVQGGTDTQYF | TGTGCCAGCAGCTTAGTGCAGGGGGGCACAGATACGCAGTATTTT
TRBJ2-1 | TRBD1 | TRBV6-5 | CASSFPTGKNEQFF | TGTGCCAGCAGTTTTCCGACAGGGAAGAATGAGCAGTTCTTC
TRBJ1-4 | - | TRBV29-1 | CSVGGGSNEKLFF | TGCAGCGTTGGGGGCGGTAGTAATGAAAAACTGTTTTTT